This T cell receptor beta chain was retrieved from a study of tumor-infiltrating lymphocytes in primary liver carcinoma. General study results and limits: Tumors had a significantly higher top-250-clone fraction than blood (p = 0.039).

Total RNA amounting to approximately 460 ng was the source from which TCR beta cDNA was made with a constant-region primer. Three nested multiplex PCR rounds, a slightly modified ARM-PCR method, built the TCR beta libraries. Amplification in the first two PCR rounds was performed using TRBV1-TRBV30 forward primers and a C-beta reverse primer for 10 cycles each. TCRdb itself ran the multiplex PCR reads through MiXCR, one entry per CDR3 protein. The table lists some 87,000 distinct CDR3 sequences, about 70% of them singletons, with around 25% in the top ten. Without any cell sorting, roughly 20-32 mg of bulk tissue yielded co-extracted RNA and DNA. Chronic HBV infection was present in the patients, who were treatment-naive. Remarks on this clonotype: What it binds is not known. One end of the junction varies from germline; a read error may be responsible.

CDR1 and CDR2 (germline): SQVTM, ANQGSEA. CDR3 length: 13 residues. V gene TRBV29-1 combines with J gene TRBJ2-7; unclear D gene. The material sequenced was tumor-adjacent normal liver tissue. The receptor's source is a man in his forties or fifties with primary liver carcinoma and hepatitis B virus infection. The CDR3 region is CSVDGSLANEQYF. CDR3 in DNA: TGCAGTGTTGATGGGTCGTTAGCAAACGAGCAGTATTTC.